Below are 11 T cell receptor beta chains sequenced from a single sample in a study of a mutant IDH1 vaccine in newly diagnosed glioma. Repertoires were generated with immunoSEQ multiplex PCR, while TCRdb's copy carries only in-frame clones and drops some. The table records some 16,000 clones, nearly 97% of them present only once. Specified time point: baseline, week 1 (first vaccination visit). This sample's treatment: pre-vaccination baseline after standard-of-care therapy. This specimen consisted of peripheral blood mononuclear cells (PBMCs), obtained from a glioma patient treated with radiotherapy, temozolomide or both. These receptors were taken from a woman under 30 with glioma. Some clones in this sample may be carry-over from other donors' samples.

The CDR3 DNA follows: TGTGCCAGCTCCCTTTCTGACAGCTCCTACGAGCAGTACTTC. Translated, it gives CASSLSDSSYEQYF. This sequence joins TRBV18 and TRBJ2-7, with D possibly matching TRBD1 (5 bases). Deletions cut 6 bases from V and 0 bases from J, with 12 bases between. Germline V gives CDR1 KGHSH, CDR2 LQKENI. The CDR3 is 14 residues long.

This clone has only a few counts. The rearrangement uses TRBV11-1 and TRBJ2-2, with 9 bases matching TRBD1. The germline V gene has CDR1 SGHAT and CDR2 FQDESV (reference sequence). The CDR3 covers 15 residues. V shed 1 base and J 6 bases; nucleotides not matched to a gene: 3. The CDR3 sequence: CASSLGQGVPGELFF. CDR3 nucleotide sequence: TGTGCCAGCAGCTTAGGACAGGGGGTCCCCGGGGAGCTGTTTTTT.

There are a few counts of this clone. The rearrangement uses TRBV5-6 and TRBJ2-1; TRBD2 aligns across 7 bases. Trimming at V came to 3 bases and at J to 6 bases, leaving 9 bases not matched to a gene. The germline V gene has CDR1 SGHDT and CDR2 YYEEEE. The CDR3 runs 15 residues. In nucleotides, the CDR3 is TGTGCCAGCAGCTCTGGGGGGGGAAGTATCAATGAGCAGTTCTTC. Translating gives CASSSGGGSINEQFF.

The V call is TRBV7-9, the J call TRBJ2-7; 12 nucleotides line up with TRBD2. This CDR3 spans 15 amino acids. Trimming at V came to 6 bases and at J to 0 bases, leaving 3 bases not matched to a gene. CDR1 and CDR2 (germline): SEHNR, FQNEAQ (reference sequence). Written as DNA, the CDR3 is TGTGCCAGCAGGCCGGGACTAGCGGGCTCCTACGAGCAGTACTTC. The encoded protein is CASRPGLAGSYEQYF.

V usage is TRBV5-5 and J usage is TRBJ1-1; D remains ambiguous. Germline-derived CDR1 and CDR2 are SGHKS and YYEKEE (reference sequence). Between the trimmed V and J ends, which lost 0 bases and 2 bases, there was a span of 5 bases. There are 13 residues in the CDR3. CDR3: CASSLGLNTEAFF. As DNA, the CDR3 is TGTGCCAGCAGCTTGGGCCTCAACACTGAAGCTTTCTTT.

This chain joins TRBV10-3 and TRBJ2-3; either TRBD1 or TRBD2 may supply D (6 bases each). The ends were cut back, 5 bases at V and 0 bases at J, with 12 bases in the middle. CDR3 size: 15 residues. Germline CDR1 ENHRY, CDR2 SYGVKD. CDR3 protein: CAISPGAGSTDTQYF. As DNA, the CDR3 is TGTGCCATCAGTCCGGGGGCGGGGAGCACAGATACGCAGTATTTT.

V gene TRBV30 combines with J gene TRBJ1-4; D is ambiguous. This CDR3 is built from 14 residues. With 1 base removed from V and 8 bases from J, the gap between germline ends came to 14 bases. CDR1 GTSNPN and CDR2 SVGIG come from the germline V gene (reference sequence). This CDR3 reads CAWSDWGRGEKLFF. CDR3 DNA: TGTGCCTGGAGTGACTGGGGTCGAGGAGAAAAACTGTTTTTT. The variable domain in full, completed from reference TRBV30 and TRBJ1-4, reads SQTIHQWPATLVQPVGSPLSLECTVEGTSNPNLYWYRQAAGRGLQLLFYSVGIGQISSEVPQNLSASRPQDRQFILSSKKLLLSDSGFYLCAWSDWGRGEKLFFGSGTQLSVL.

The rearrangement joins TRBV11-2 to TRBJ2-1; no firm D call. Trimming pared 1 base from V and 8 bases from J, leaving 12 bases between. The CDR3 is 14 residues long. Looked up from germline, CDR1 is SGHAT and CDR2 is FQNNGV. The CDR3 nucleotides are TGTGCCAGCAGCTTAGGGCCTATTGTGGATGAGCAGTTCTTC. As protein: CASSLGPIVDEQFF.

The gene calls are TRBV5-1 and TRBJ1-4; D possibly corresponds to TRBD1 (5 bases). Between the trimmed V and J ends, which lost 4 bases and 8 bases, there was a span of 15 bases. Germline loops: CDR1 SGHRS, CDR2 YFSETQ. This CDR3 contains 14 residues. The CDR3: CASSTGLRGEKLFF. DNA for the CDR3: TGCGCCAGCAGCACAGGCCTGCGGGGGGAAAAACTGTTTTTT.

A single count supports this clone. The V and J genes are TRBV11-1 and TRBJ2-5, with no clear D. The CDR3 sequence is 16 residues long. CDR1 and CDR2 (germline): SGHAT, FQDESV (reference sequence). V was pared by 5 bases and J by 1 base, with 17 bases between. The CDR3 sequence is CASSRDHQTVQETQYF. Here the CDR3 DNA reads TGTGCCAGCAGCCGCGACCACCAGACGGTCCAAGAGACCCAGTACTTC.

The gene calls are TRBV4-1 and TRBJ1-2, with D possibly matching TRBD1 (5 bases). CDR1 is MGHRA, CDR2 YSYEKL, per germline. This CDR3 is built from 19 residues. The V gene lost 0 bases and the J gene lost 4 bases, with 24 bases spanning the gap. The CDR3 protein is CASSQDTPQGATFSYGYTF. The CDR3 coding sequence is TGCGCCAGCAGCCAAGATACGCCCCAAGGGGCGACGTTTTCCTATGGCTACACCTTC.